This T cell receptor (beta chain) was found in a study of early T cells in non-severe SARS-CoV-2 infection. CDR1 and CDR2 (germline): LNHDA, SQIVND (reference sequence). V was pared by 2 bases and J by 1 base, with 12 bases between. The CDR3 covers 16 residues. This clonotype has just a few counts. Its target is not known. The study, taken as a whole, reports: The VDJdb matching leaned toward anti-spike CD8 responses and overlooked private and CD4 specificities.

TCRdb re-analysed the 5' RACE reads in MiXCR, keeping a single row per CDR3 protein. The sample lists under 60,000 distinct CDR3 sequences, approximately 10% occurring once. This TCR was sampled from an adult who was a healthcare worker with PCR-confirmed SARS-CoV-2 infection or an uninfected control (not recorded which). The rearrangement joins TRBV19 to TRBJ2-1; D unresolved. Material: whole blood. In DNA, the CDR3 is TGTGCCAGTAGTATAAGTTGGGGTTGGTCCTACAATGAGCAGTTCTTC. Amino acids: CASSISWGWSYNEQFF. Full variable domain (rest looked up from reference TRBV19 and TRBJ2-1): DGGITQSPKYLFRKEGQNVTLSCEQNLNHDAMYWYRQDPGQGLRLIYYSQIVNDFQKGDIAEGYSVSREKKESFPLTVTSAQKNPTAFYLCASSISWGWSYNEQFFGPGTRLTVL.